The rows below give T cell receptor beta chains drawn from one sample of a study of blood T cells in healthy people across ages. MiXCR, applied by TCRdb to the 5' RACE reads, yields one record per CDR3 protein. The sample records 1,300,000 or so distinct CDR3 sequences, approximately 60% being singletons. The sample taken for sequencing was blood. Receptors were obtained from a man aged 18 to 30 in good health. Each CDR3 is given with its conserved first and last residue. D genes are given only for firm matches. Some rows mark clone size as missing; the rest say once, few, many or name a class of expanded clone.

CDR3 DNA: TGTGCCAGCAGCCAAGTAGAGGGGGTTGGGGCCAACGTCCTGACTTTC
CDR3 protein: CASSQVEGVGANVLTF
V gene: TRBV3-1
clone size: few
D gene: .
J gene: TRBJ2-6

CDR3 DNA: TGTGCCAGCAGTCCCCCGGACAGGTCTGATTCCTACGAGCAGTACTTC
CDR3 protein: CASSPPDRSDSYEQYF
V gene: TRBV12-3/TRBV12-4
clone size: once
D gene: TRBD1
J gene: TRBJ2-7

CDR3 DNA: TGCGCCAGCAGCCCCGGAGGAGTGGTCACTGAAGCTTTCTTT
CDR3 protein: CASSPGGVVTEAFF
V gene: TRBV4-3
clone size: once
D gene: .
J gene: TRBJ1-1

CDR3 DNA: TGTGCCAGCAGGACCGGGACAGGGGCCTACAATGAGCAGTTCTTC
CDR3 protein: CASRTGTGAYNEQFF
V gene: TRBV6-2/TRBV6-3
clone size: few
D gene: TRBD1
J gene: TRBJ2-1

CDR3 DNA: TGTGCCAGCAGTTTATTTCCTAGCGGGGGGGCTCGGACCGGGGAGCTGTTTTTT
CDR3 protein: CASSLFPSGGARTGELFF
V gene: TRBV27
clone size: once
D gene: TRBD2
J gene: TRBJ2-2

CDR3 DNA: TGCGCCAGCAGCCCGGGCACAGGGGGCCTATCTTCTTACAATGAGCAGTTCTTC
CDR3 protein: CASSPGTGGLSSYNEQFF
V gene: TRBV4-3
clone size: .
D gene: TRBD1
J gene: TRBJ2-1

CDR3 DNA: TGTGCCATCAGTGCGGGACGAGACTCTGGAAACACCATATATTTT
CDR3 protein: CAISAGRDSGNTIYF
V gene: TRBV10-3
clone size: .
D gene: .
J gene: TRBJ1-3

CDR3 DNA: TGCAGTGTTCGGGGGTTCGGGGAGACCCAGTACTTC
CDR3 protein: CSVRGFGETQYF
V gene: TRBV20-1
clone size: .
D gene: .
J gene: TRBJ2-5

CDR3 DNA: TGCGCCAGCAGCCACCGACCCGGGACTCCAGAGACCCAGTACTTC
CDR3 protein: CASSHRPGTPETQYF
V gene: TRBV4-1
clone size: .
D gene: .
J gene: TRBJ2-5

CDR3 DNA: TGTGCCATCAGTGAGTCCGGGTTTGGGGCCAACGTCCTGACTTTC
CDR3 protein: CAISESGFGANVLTF
V gene: TRBV10-3
clone size: .
D gene: .
J gene: TRBJ2-6

CDR3 DNA: TGCAGTGCGTGGGCTAGCGGGATGGCATCGCAGTACTTC
CDR3 protein: CSAWASGMASQYF
V gene: TRBV20-1
clone size: .
D gene: TRBD2
J gene: TRBJ2-7

CDR3 DNA: TGTGCCAGCAGCCCAAGGACAGGGATGGGCGAGCAGTACTTC
CDR3 protein: CASSPRTGMGEQYF
V gene: TRBV7-2
clone size: .
D gene: TRBD1
J gene: TRBJ2-7

CDR3 DNA: TGTGCCAGCAGCTTAGGGCCAACGGCTAGCACAGATACGCAGTATTTT
CDR3 protein: CASSLGPTASTDTQYF
V gene: TRBV11-2
clone size: .
D gene: .
J gene: TRBJ2-3

CDR3 DNA: TGCAGTGCTAGAGGGGGGTTAGCGGGAGGGTCAGATACGCAGTATTTT
CDR3 protein: CSARGGLAGGSDTQYF
V gene: TRBV20-1
clone size: .
D gene: TRBD2
J gene: TRBJ2-3

CDR3 DNA: TGTGCCAGCAGTTCCGACAGCTATGTACACTACGAGCAGTACTTC
CDR3 protein: CASSSDSYVHYEQYF
V gene: TRBV27
clone size: once
D gene: .
J gene: TRBJ2-7

CDR3 DNA: TGCGCCAGCAGCGCAGATATCAGGGGTGGAACTCCATACGAGCAGTACTTC
CDR3 protein: CASSADIRGGTPYEQYF
V gene: TRBV5-1
clone size: few
D gene: .
J gene: TRBJ2-7

CDR3 DNA: TGTGCCAGCAGTGAGCGGGGGGGCAACAATGAGCAGTTCTTC
CDR3 protein: CASSERGGNNEQFF
V gene: TRBV6-6
clone size: .
D gene: TRBD2
J gene: TRBJ2-1

CDR3 DNA: TGTGCCAGCAGCTTAAACCGGGGGGGCACCGGGGAGCTGTTTTTT
CDR3 protein: CASSLNRGGTGELFF
V gene: TRBV11-3
clone size: .
D gene: TRBD2
J gene: TRBJ2-2

CDR3 DNA: TGTGCCAGCGGGGCCCACGGGAGAGACATTCAGTACTTC
CDR3 protein: CASGAHGRDIQYF
V gene: TRBV6-5
clone size: .
D gene: .
J gene: TRBJ2-4

CDR3 DNA: TGTGCCAGCAGCCGACAGGTTGGCGAGCAGTACTTC
CDR3 protein: CASSRQVGEQYF
V gene: TRBV2
clone size: .
D gene: .
J gene: TRBJ2-7